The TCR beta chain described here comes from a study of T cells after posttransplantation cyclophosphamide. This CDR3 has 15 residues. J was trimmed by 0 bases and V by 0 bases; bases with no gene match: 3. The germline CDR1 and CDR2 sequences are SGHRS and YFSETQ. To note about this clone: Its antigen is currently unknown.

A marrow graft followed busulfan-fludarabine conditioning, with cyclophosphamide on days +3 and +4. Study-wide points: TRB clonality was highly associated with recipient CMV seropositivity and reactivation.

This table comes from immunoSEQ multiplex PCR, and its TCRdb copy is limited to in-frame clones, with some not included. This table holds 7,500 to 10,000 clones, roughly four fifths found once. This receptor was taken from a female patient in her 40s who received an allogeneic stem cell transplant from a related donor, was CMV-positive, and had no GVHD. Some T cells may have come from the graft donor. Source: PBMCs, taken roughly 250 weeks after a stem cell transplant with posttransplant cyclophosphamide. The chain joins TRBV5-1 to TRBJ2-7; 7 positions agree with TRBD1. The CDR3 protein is CASSLGDRLSYEQYF. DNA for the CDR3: TGCGCCAGCAGCTTGGGGGACAGACTCTCCTACGAGCAGTACTTC.